These 20 T cell receptor beta chains were sequenced from one sample in a study of cytomegalovirus exposure and HLA in healthy donors (dated by TCRdb to 2016 to 2017). Receptor libraries were prepared by the immunoSEQ multiplex PCR assay. For the multiplex PCR, a mixture combining 60 forward primers for TCR Vbeta segments and 13 reverse primers for TCR Jbeta segments was used. What TCRdb holds here is the immuneACCESS table cut down to in-frame rearrangements. Part of the clones is not present; checked against another copy, under half of the missing clones reflect an unresolved V gene, and the others are unexplained. For this sample the table gives under 300,000 clones, of which about nine tenths were detected only once. Of the sample, 1.7% is held by the ten largest clones. Sequencing was carried out using PBMCs. The receptor source for this set is a girl aged 2-10 years in good health and CMV-seronegative.

The chain is built from TRBV19 and TRBJ1-5, with 7 bases matching TRBD1. The V gene's germline CDR1 is LNHDA and CDR2 SQIVND (reference sequence). V trimming: 5 bases; J trimming: 7 bases; junction bases outside the gene matches: 14. This CDR3 has 16 amino acids. This chain's CDR3 is CASSRGQDPRRQPQHF. CDR3 in DNA: TGTGCCAGTAGTCGCGGACAGGACCCCCGGCGGCAGCCCCAGCATTTT. The variable domain in full, completed from reference TRBV19 and TRBJ1-5, reads DGGITQSPKYLFRKEGQNVTLSCEQNLNHDAMYWYRQDPGQGLRLIYYSQIVNDFQKGDIAEGYSVSREKKESFPLTVTSAQKNPTAFYLCASSRGQDPRRQPQHFGDGTRLSIL.

The genes are TRBV20-1 and TRBJ1-1; D ambiguous. The CDR3 is 11 amino acids. Germline V gives CDR1 DFQATT, CDR2 SNEGSKA (reference sequence). Trimming removed 3 bases at V and 7 bases at J, with 9 bases between. Here the CDR3 DNA reads TGCAGTGCTAGGCGGGCGGTTGAAGCTTTCTTT. Protein sequence: CSARRAVEAFF.

In regard to this clone: One end of the junction fails to match germline, which may point to a read error. The rearrangement uses TRBV7-9 and TRBJ1-1; possibly TRBD1 for D (6 bases). Germline V gene data show CDR1 as SEHNR and CDR2 as FQNEAQ (reference sequence). The CDR3 is 16 residues long. Written as DNA, the CDR3 is TGTTCCAGCAGCTTAGGGGGGGGGAGGGGTTTCACTGAAGCTTTCTTT. This encodes CSSSLGGGRGFTEAFF.

V is TRBV5-8 and J is TRBJ2-1; 12 nucleotides align to TRBD2. V shed 1 base, J shed 4 bases, and the junction held 3 bases outside the gene matches. Germline V lookup: CDR1 SGHTS, CDR2 YDEGEE. There are 16 residues in the CDR3. CDR3 bases: TGTGCCAGCAGCTTGAGGCTAGCGGGAGGGTACAATGAGCAGTTCTTC. It encodes CASSLRLAGGYNEQFF.

This clone was detected once. CDR3 in amino acids: CASSSLRLAGGSHEQYF. As DNA, the CDR3 is TGTGCCAGCAGCTCCCTCCGACTAGCGGGAGGGAGCCACGAGCAGTACTTC. J is TRBJ2-7 and V is TRBV7-9, with 14 bases lining up with TRBD2. Looked up from germline, CDR1 is SEHNR and CDR2 is FQNEAQ (reference sequence). Trimming took 4 bases from V and 5 from J; bases not matched to a gene: 10. CDR3 size: 17 residues. Variable domain in full (rest from reference TRBV7-9 and TRBJ2-7): DTGVSQNPRHKITKRGQNVTFRCDPISEHNRLYWYRQTLGQGPEFLTYFQNEAQLEKSRLLSDRFSAERPKGSFSTLEIQRTEQGDSAMYLCASSSLRLAGGSHEQYFGPGTRLTVT.

V usage is TRBV30 and J usage is TRBJ1-2; the D gene is possibly TRBD1 (6 bases). Germline V CDR1 and CDR2: GTSNPN, SVGIG (reference sequence). The V end lost 0 bases, the J end lost 7 bases, and 18 bases lay between the germline ends. CDR3 length: 15 amino acids. The CDR3 protein is CAWSVHGGPGGGYTF. The CDR3 DNA follows: TGTGCCTGGAGTGTACATGGGGGCCCGGGCGGTGGCTACACCTTC.

V and J are TRBV14 and TRBJ1-1; D gene unclear. V was clipped by 4 bases and J by 11 bases, with 11 bases between them. The CDR3 extends over 11 amino acids. CDR1 and CDR2 (germline): SGHDN, FVKESK. CDR3 region: CASSPGGAAFF. CDR3 bases: TGTGCCAGCAGCCCCGGAGGTGCTGCTTTCTTT.

The V and J genes are TRBV10-2 and TRBJ2-2, with 7 bases lining up with TRBD2. The CDR3 loop spans 12 amino acids. CDR1 and CDR2 (germline): WSHSY, SAAADI. With 6 bases clipped from V and 7 bases from J, the junction kept 2 bases outside the gene matches. The CDR3 loop is CASSSGIGELFF. CDR3 sequence (DNA): TGCGCCAGCAGCAGCGGGATCGGGGAGCTGTTTTTT.

The chain combines TRBV4-1 with TRBJ2-7; no clear D gene. The CDR3 extends over 14 amino acids. CDR1 is MGHRA and CDR2 is YSYEKL in the germline V gene. V was pared by 1 base and J by 3 bases, with 10 bases between. The CDR3 coding sequence is TGCGCCAGCAGCCAAGTTCAGGTCAGCTACGAGCAGTACTTC. This encodes CASSQVQVSYEQYF.

V usage is TRBV2 and J usage is TRBJ2-1, with 11 bases fitting TRBD2. Unmatched junction bases numbered 14, after V lost 6 bases and J lost 10 bases. CDR1 is SNHLY and CDR2 is FYNNEI in the germline V gene. The length of the CDR3 is 16 residues. CDR3 in amino acids: CASSLPPGLAALEQFF. The CDR3 DNA follows: TGTGCCAGCAGCCTCCCGCCGGGACTAGCGGCACTCGAGCAGTTCTTC.

The chain combines TRBV5-4 with TRBJ2-1, with D possibly TRBD1 on 5 matching bases. Trimming pared 3 bases from V and 0 bases from J, leaving 13 bases between. CDR1 and CDR2 (germline): SGHNT, YYREEE (reference sequence). The CDR3 contains 16 residues. The CDR3 nucleotides read TGTGCCAGCAGCTCTGGCGACAGTAGCTCCTACAATGAGCAGTTCTTC. It is translated as CASSSGDSSSYNEQFF.

The V call is TRBV7-6, the J call TRBJ2-7; TRBD2 matches 9 bases. The germline V gene encodes CDR1 SGHVS and CDR2 FNYEAQ. This CDR3 region has 14 residues. Unmatched junction bases numbered 6, after V lost 5 bases and J lost 4 bases. This chain's CDR3 is CASSGVAGDYEQYF. CDR3 DNA: TGTGCCAGCAGCGGGGTAGCGGGAGATTACGAGCAGTACTTC.

The CDR3 nucleotides read TGCAGTGCTAGGTCGTACAATGAGCAGTTCTTC. The encoded protein is CSARSYNEQFF. The chain employs TRBV20-1 and TRBJ2-1; D is ambiguous. Between the trimmed V and J ends, which lost 3 bases and 4 bases, there was a span of 4 bases. This CDR3 is 11 amino acids long. CDR1 DFQATT and CDR2 SNEGSKA come from the germline V gene (reference sequence).

The CDR3 nucleotides are TGCGCCAGCAGCCAGGCGGGACAGGGCTTCAATGAAAAACTGTTTTTT. This translates into CASSQAGQGFNEKLFF. V gene TRBV4-1 combines with J gene TRBJ1-4; 9 positions agree with TRBD1. Trimming at V came to 3 bases and at J to 5 bases, leaving 7 bases not matched to a gene. The germline CDR1 and CDR2 sequences are MGHRA and YSYEKL. The CDR3 is 16 amino acids.

The J gene is TRBJ1-5, the V gene TRBV7-9; unclear D gene. Germline-derived CDR1 and CDR2 are SEHNR and FQNEAQ (reference sequence). CDR3 length: 15 residues. The V and J ends lost 1 base and 7 bases respectively, with 14 bases between them. CDR3 residues: CASSLDAGIGQPQHF. DNA for the CDR3: TGTGCCAGCAGCTTAGACGCAGGAATTGGACAGCCCCAGCATTTT.

The V call is TRBV5-4, the J call TRBJ1-2; the D is unclear. Germline lookup yields CDR1 SGHNT and CDR2 YYREEE (reference sequence). V was shortened by 1 base and J by 6 bases, with 13 bases between the two germline ends. This CDR3 comprises 14 residues. Here the CDR3 reads CASSLRGIPDGYTF. In DNA form, the CDR3 reads TGTGCCAGCAGCTTGCGAGGGATCCCTGATGGCTACACCTTC.

Points on this clone: Relative to the germline gene, one junction end is altered; a read error may explain this. The V call is TRBV7-7, the J call TRBJ2-1; possibly TRBD1 for D (5 bases). This CDR3 contains 14 residues. CDR1 and CDR2 (germline): SSHAT, FNYEAQ (reference sequence). Here the CDR3 reads CASSPDRNYNEQFF. The CDR3 nucleotides are TGTGCTAGCAGCCCAGACAGAAATTACAATGAGCAGTTCTTC. The variable domain in full, completed from reference TRBV7-7 and TRBJ2-1, reads GAGVSQSPRYKVTKRGQDVTLRCDPISSHATLYWYQQALGQGPEFLTYFNYEAQPDKSGLPSDRFSAERPEGSISTLTIQRTEQRDSAMYRCASSPDRNYNEQFFGPGTRLTVL.

The chain recombines TRBV15 with TRBJ1-5; TRBD1 matches at 9 bases. Germline CDR1 is LNHNV and CDR2 is YYDKDF (reference sequence). The CDR3 sequence is 16 residues long. V trimming: 5 bases; J trimming: 4 bases; junction bases outside the gene matches: 9. CDR3 DNA sequence: TGTGCCACCAGCTCCGTTTCTGGACAGGGGAATCAGCCCCAGCATTTT. It translates to CATSSVSGQGNQPQHF.

The chain couples TRBV5-6 to TRBJ1-6; perhaps TRBD1 as D (6 bases). V shed 5 bases and J shed 7 bases, with 22 bases lying between them. The CDR3 totals 17 residues. Per the germline V gene, CDR1 is SGHDT and CDR2 is YYEEEE. The CDR3 bases are TGTGCCAGCAGTTCCGCCGGGGCCCGACAGGTCAATTCACCCCTCCACTTT. Encoded protein: CASSSAGARQVNSPLHF.

The rearrangement links TRBV9 to TRBJ2-7; 7 positions match TRBD1. The CDR3 has 14 residues. The V and J ends lost 0 bases and 2 bases, in that order; junction bases with no gene match: 2. Germline V gene sequence: CDR1 SGDLS, CDR2 YYNGEE. CDR3 protein: CASSVDRGPYEQYF. CDR3 DNA: TGTGCCAGCAGCGTAGACAGGGGACCCTACGAGCAGTACTTC.